What follows describes a single TCR beta chain. Assay: immunoSEQ multiplex PCR; the TCRdb copy retains only in-frame clones and omits some. The sample lists approximately 100,000 clones, about 92% occurring once. The data originate from a study of blood T cell repertoires in COVID-19. Across the whole study: Sources were T cells, B-cell-depleted T cells, or PBMCs; the material itself was cDNA or gDNA.

The CDR3 totals 17 residues. With 4 bases clipped from V and 3 bases from J, the junction kept 13 bases outside the gene matches. Germline V gene data show CDR1 as SGHKS and CDR2 as YYEKEE (reference sequence). The chain joins TRBV5-5 to TRBJ1-1; 9 nucleotides align to TRBD1. This receptor was obtained from a man aged 45-65 years with active COVID-19. Sequenced material: peripheral blood. The CDR3, as DNA: TGTGCCAGCAGCATCGCGCCGGGACAGGGAAGGTACACTGAAGCTTTCTTT. This codes for CASSIAPGQGRYTEAFF.